This TCR beta chain was found in a study of cytomegalovirus exposure and HLA in healthy donors. General observations from the study: The availability of immune exposure information extended only to CMV serostatus. Relative to the roughly 700-donor mean, N-insertions were reportedly fewer in an Asian-associated ancestry cluster in a later analysis. Later on, analysis showed that most CMV-associated TCR beta chains appeared to be HLA-restricted.

PCR employed 60 Vbeta and 13 Jbeta primers. TCRdb keeps only in-frame clones here, not all; method: immunoSEQ multiplex PCR. This table holds about 130,000 clones, 55% to 75% found once. The J segment lost 4 bases and the V segment lost 5 bases, leaving 8 bases of the junction unmatched. There are 15 residues in the CDR3. The V gene's germline CDR1 is SGHAT and CDR2 FQNNGV. Comments on this clone: Its matching antigen is unknown.

The sequence derives from a young man in good health and CMV-seropositive. Sequencing was performed on PBMCs. The chain couples TRBV11-2 to TRBJ1-3; 7 positions match TRBD1. CDR3 residues: CASSKTRDRGNTIYF. The CDR3, as DNA: TGTGCCAGCAGCAAGACCCGGGACAGAGGAAACACCATATATTTT.